The rows below give T cell receptor beta chains drawn from one sample of a study of blood T cell repertoires in COVID-19. The assay was immunoSEQ multiplex PCR, and TCRdb's table has in-frame clones only and misses some. The sample carries about 300,000 clones, more than 70% recorded once. The material sequenced was peripheral blood. These TCRs come from a woman aged 30 to 39 with COVID-19, enrolled during active disease. CDR3s include the opening cysteine and the closing phenylalanine or tryptophan. The order of the fields is clone size, V gene, D gene, J gene, CDR3 DNA, CDR3 protein. A D gene is named only where the DNA matches it firmly. Some rows mark clone size as missing; the rest say once, few, many or name a class of expanded clone.

size: NA
V: TRBV9
D: TRBD2
J: TRBJ2-5
DNA: TGTGCCAGCAGCGTAGTCGCGGGGGACGGGGAGACCCAGTACTTC
CDR3: CASSVVAGDGETQYF

size: NA
V: TRBV5-1
D: NA
J: TRBJ1-2
DNA: TGCGCCAGCAGCTTGGTCCCAGGTGCTAACTATGGCTACACCTTC
CDR3: CASSLVPGANYGYTF

size: NA
V: TRBV9
D: TRBD1
J: TRBJ1-2
DNA: TGTGCCAGCAGCACGACCCGGGACAGGAATTTTTATGGCTACACCTTC
CDR3: CASSTTRDRNFYGYTF

size: NA
V: TRBV5-1
D: TRBD1
J: TRBJ1-1
DNA: TGCGCCAGCAGCCCTCGACAGGGGCGTATGAACACTGAAGCTTTCTTT
CDR3: CASSPRQGRMNTEAFF

size: NA
V: TRBV7-8
D: NA
J: TRBJ1-3
DNA: TGTGCCAGCAGCTTATCGGCGGGAGGAAACACCATATATTTT
CDR3: CASSLSAGGNTIYF

size: NA
V: TRBV7-2
D: TRBD2
J: TRBJ2-2
DNA: TGTGCCAGCAGCTCGGGACTAGCGGGGGGCACCGGGGAGCTGTTTTTT
CDR3: CASSSGLAGGTGELFF

size: once
V: TRBV19
D: TRBD1
J: TRBJ1-5
DNA: TGTGCCAGTAGTATGGGACAGGGGAATCAGCCCCAGCATTTT
CDR3: CASSMGQGNQPQHF

size: NA
V: TRBV28
D: TRBD1
J: TRBJ1-4
DNA: TGTGCCAGCAGTTTAGAAGGGACAGAGGAAAAACTGTTTTTT
CDR3: CASSLEGTEEKLFF

size: NA
V: TRBV9
D: NA
J: TRBJ1-1
DNA: TGTGCCAGCAGCGTAGATATGAACACTGAAGCTTTCTTT
CDR3: CASSVDMNTEAFF

size: NA
V: TRBV28
D: NA
J: TRBJ2-1
DNA: TGTGCCAGCAGGGGAGGGGGGGGCGATGAGCAGTTCTTC
CDR3: CASRGGGGDEQFF

size: NA
V: TRBV14
D: NA
J: TRBJ1-2
DNA: TGTGCCAGCAGCAAGACAGCCGCCATTTATGGCTACACCTTC
CDR3: CASSKTAAIYGYTF

size: NA
V: TRBV5-1
D: NA
J: TRBJ2-1
DNA: TGCGCCAGCAGCTTAGAAGGGTTAGCGGACAATGAGCAGTTCTTC
CDR3: CASSLEGLADNEQFF

size: NA
V: TRBV5-1
D: TRBD2
J: TRBJ2-7
DNA: TGCGCCAGCAGCCAGGGGACTAGCGGGGCCTACGAGCAGTACTTC
CDR3: CASSQGTSGAYEQYF

size: NA
V: TRBV6-5
D: NA
J: TRBJ2-1
DNA: TGTGCCAGCAGTTACTTTAGGGGTCGGAATGAGCAGTTCTTC
CDR3: CASSYFRGRNEQFF

size: NA
V: TRBV5-6
D: TRBD2
J: TRBJ2-2
DNA: TGTGCCAGCAGCTTGTTTTACTCAGGGAGGGACGGGGAGCTGTTTTTT
CDR3: CASSLFYSGRDGELFF

size: NA
V: TRBV29-1
D: NA
J: TRBJ1-3
DNA: TGCAGCGTTGTTGGAGACCGCTCTGGAAACACCATATATTTT
CDR3: CSVVGDRSGNTIYF

size: NA
V: TRBV7-8
D: NA
J: TRBJ2-7
DNA: TGTGCCAGCAGCCTTTTGGGGAGTCAGTACTTC
CDR3: CASSLLGSQYF

size: NA
V: TRBV19
D: NA
J: TRBJ2-1
DNA: TGTGCCAGTAGTATAGTTCTCGGTGGGGGGTACAATGAGCAGTTCTTC
CDR3: CASSIVLGGGYNEQFF

size: NA
V: TRBV13
D: NA
J: TRBJ1-2
DNA: TGTGCCAGCAGCCGGCGTCAGGGGAACTATGGCTACACCTTC
CDR3: CASSRRQGNYGYTF

size: NA
V: TRBV6-6
D: TRBD1
J: TRBJ1-2
DNA: TGTGCCAGCAGTTACAGGGACAGGCCGGGCTACACCTTC
CDR3: CASSYRDRPGYTF

size: NA
V: TRBV19
D: TRBD1
J: TRBJ1-1
DNA: TGTGCCAGCAATCGGGACAGAGGAGAGAACACTGAAGCTTTCTTT
CDR3: CASNRDRGENTEAFF

size: NA
V: TRBV3-1/TRBV3-2
D: TRBD1
J: TRBJ1-4
DNA: TGTGCCAGCAGCCGACAGGGAGGCGAAAAACTGTTTTTT
CDR3: CASSRQGGEKLFF